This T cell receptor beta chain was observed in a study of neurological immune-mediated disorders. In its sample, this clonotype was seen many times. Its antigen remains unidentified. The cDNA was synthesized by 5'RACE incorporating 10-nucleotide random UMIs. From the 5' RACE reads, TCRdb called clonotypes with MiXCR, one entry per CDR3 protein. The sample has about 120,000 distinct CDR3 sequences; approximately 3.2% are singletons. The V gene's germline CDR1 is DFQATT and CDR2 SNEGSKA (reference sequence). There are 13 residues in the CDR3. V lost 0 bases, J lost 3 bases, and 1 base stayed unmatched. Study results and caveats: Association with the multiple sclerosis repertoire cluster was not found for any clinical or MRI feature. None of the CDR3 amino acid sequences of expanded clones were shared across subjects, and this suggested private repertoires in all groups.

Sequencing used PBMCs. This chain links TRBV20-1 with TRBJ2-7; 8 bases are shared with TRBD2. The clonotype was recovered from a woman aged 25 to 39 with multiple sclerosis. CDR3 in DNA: TGCAGTGCTAGAGACAGCGGGGGCTACGAGCAGTACTTC. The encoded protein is CSARDSGGYEQYF.